Ten or more counts support the clone carrying this T cell receptor (beta chain). These data are taken from a study of human T cells and chemical hapten exposure. Study information: Patients had diphenylcyclopropenone applied to the scalp weekly throughout the roughly 25-week study. Patch tests delivered 0.01% DPC to the upper back and were evaluated at 6 days.

The time point is: pre-sensitization, week 0. Treatment of the sample: therapeutic diphenylcyclopropenone sensitization with weekly scalp DPC. The study extracted total RNA from unfractionated whole blood. Per the germline V gene, CDR1 is MDHEN and CDR2 is SYDVKM. V gave up 1 base and J gave up 7 bases; unmatched junction bases: 8. The CDR3 is 16 residues long. Within the library, unique molecular identifiers were attached to each individual cDNA molecule. Each CDR3 protein gets one entry after TCRdb re-called the RACE reads with MiXCR. The data show 300,000 to 450,000 distinct CDR3 sequences, approximately 5.1% seen once.

The material sequenced was whole blood, taken in connection with sensitization to the hapten diphenylcyclopropenone (DPC). This receptor was taken from a woman aged 45-65 years with alopecia areata. Some clones in this sample may be carry-over from other donors' samples. V gene TRBV28 combines with J gene TRBJ2-1, with 9 bases lining up with TRBD2. The CDR3 region is CASSLFAGGPWNEQFF. CDR3 nucleotides: TGTGCCAGCAGTTTATTTGCGGGAGGGCCTTGGAATGAGCAGTTCTTC.